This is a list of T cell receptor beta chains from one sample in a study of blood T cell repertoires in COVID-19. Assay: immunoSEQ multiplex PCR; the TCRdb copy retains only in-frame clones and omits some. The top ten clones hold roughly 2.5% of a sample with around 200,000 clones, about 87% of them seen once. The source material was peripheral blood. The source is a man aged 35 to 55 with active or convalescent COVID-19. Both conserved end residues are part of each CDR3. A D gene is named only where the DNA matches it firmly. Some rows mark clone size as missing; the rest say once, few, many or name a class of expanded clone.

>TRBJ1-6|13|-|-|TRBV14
TGTGCCAGCAGCCAATATTATAATTCACCCCTCCACTTT
CASSQYYNSPLHF
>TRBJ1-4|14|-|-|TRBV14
TGTGCCAGCAGCCAATCCGGGGGAGATGAAAAACTGTTTTTT
CASSQSGGDEKLFF
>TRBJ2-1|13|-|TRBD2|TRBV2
TGTGCCAGCAATAGCGGGGCTTACAATGAGCAGTTCTTC
CASNSGAYNEQFF
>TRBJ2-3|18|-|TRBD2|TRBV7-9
TGTGCCAGCAGCTCCGGGACTATATACCCCCTACGCACAGATACGCAGTATTTT
CASSSGTIYPLRTDTQYF
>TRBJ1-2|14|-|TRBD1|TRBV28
TGTGCCAGCAGTTCGGGACAGGGCGGTGCTGGCTACACCTTC
CASSSGQGGAGYTF
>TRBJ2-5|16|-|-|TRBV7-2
TGTGCCAGCAGCTCATTCCCGACAGTAACCCAAGAGACCCAGTACTTC
CASSSFPTVTQETQYF
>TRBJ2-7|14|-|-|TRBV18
TGTGCCAGCTCCATAAGGAGGGACCGCAACGAGCAGTACTTC
CASSIRRDRNEQYF
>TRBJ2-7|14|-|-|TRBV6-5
TGTGCCAGCATGCAAGGGCTCGGGAGTGGGGAGCAGTACTTC
CASMQGLGSGEQYF
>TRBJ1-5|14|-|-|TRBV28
TGTGCCAGCAGTGTGCCAACTCCCAATCAGCCCCAGCATTTT
CASSVPTPNQPQHF
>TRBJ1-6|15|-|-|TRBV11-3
TGTGCCAGCAGCCCAGAAAGCTCCTATAATTCACCCCTCCACTTT
CASSPESSYNSPLHF
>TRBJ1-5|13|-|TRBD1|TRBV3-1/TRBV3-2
TGTGCCAGCAGCCAAGAAGGGGGCGGGCCCCAGCATTTT
CASSQEGGGPQHF
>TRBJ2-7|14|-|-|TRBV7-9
TGTGCCAGCAGCCTCCTGGACACCATCAGCGAGCAGTACTTC
CASSLLDTISEQYF
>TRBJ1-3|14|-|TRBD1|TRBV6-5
TGTGCCAGCGAAACAGGGGGCGCTGGAAACACCATATATTTT
CASETGGAGNTIYF
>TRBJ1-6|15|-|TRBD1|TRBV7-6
TGTGCCAGCAGCCCCGAATCAGGGGGGAATTCACCCCTCCACTTT
CASSPESGGNSPLHF
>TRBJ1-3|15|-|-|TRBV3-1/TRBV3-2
TGTGCCAGCAGCCTCCCGGGGTTCTCTGGAAACACCATATATTTT
CASSLPGFSGNTIYF
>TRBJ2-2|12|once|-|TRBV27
TGTGCCAGCAGTTTATTAACCGGGGAGCTGTTTTTT
CASSLLTGELFF
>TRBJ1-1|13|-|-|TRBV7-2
TGTGCCAGCAGCCCCCCGACTAACACTGAAGCTTTCTTT
CASSPPTNTEAFF
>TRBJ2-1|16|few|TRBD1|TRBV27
TGTGCCAGCAAAAAAGGACAGGGCGGATTCAACAATGAGCAGTTCTTC
CASKKGQGGFNNEQFF
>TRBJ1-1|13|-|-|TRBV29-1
TGCAGCGTCAGACAGGCCTCGAGTACTGAAGCTTTCTTT
CSVRQASSTEAFF
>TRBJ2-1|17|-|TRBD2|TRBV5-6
TGTGCCAGCAGAAGAACTAGCGGGGGGCGGTCCTACAATGAGCAGTTCTTC
CASRRTSGGRSYNEQFF
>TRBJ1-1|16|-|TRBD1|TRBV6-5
TGTGCCAGCAGTTACTCCCGGGACAGGGGTGGTACTGAAGCTTTCTTT
CASSYSRDRGGTEAFF
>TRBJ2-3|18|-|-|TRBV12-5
TGTGCTAGTGGTTCCCACCGGGACTTGACGCTACCCACAGATACGCAGTATTTT
CASGSHRDLTLPTDTQYF
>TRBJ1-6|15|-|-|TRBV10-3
TGTGCCATCAGTGAGGGTAGAGGGCCAGGATCACCCCTCCACTTT
CAISEGRGPGSPLHF
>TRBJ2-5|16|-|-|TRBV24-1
TGTGCCACCAGTGACGCCGCTCGGGGGGCGCGAGAGACCCAGTACTTC
CATSDAARGARETQYF
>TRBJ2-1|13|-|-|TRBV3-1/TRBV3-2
TGTGCCAGCAGCCAAGAACGGGTACGTGAGCAGTTCTTC
CASSQERVREQFF
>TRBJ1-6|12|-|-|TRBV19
TGTGCCAGTAGTTACAGTAATTCACCCCTCCACTTT
CASSYSNSPLHF
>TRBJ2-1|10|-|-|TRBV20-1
TGCAGTGCTACCTCTATGAGGCAGTTCTTC
CSATSMRQFF
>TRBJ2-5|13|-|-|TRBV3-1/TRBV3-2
TGTGCCAGCAGTCCCGACATCCAAGAGACCCAGTACTTC
CASSPDIQETQYF
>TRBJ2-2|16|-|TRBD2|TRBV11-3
TGTGCCAGCAGCCCGGGGCGGGAGTCGAACACCGGGGAGCTGTTTTTT
CASSPGRESNTGELFF
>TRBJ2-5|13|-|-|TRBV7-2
TGTGCCAGCAGCTTCCAGGGGTTAAGGTCCCAGTACTTC
CASSFQGLRSQYF
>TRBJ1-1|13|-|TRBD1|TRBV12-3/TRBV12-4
TGTGCCAGCAGGGTGGCAGGGGGGACTGAAGCTTTCTTT
CASRVAGGTEAFF
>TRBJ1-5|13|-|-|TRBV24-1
TGTGCCACCAGTGGTCATAGCAATCAGCCCCAGCATTTT
CATSGHSNQPQHF
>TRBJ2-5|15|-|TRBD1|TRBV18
TGTGCCAGCTCGACGGGACAGGGCCCCCAAGAGACCCAGTACTTC
CASSTGQGPQETQYF
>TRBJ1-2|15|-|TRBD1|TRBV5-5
TGTGCCAGCAGCTTGGCAGGGGGCCTTAACTATGGCCACACCTTC
CASSLAGGLNYGHTF
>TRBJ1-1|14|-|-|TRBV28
TGTGCCAGCAGTTTATCCCCTTCCAACACTGAAGCTTTCTTT
CASSLSPSNTEAFF
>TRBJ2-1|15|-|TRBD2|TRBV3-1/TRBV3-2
TGTGCCAGCAGCCAGGCGGGGGGGTCCTACAATGAGCAGTTCTTC
CASSQAGGSYNEQFF
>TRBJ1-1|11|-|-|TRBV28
TGTGCCAGCAGTTTCAGGGCTGAAGCTTTCTTT
CASSFRAEAFF
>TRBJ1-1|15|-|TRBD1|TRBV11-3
TGTGCCAGCAGCTCCCGGGACAGGGGAATAACTGAAGCTTTCTTT
CASSSRDRGITEAFF
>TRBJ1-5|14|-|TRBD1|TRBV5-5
TGTGCCAGCAGCTCCACAGGGGGCGGTCAGCCCCAGCATTTT
CASSSTGGGQPQHF
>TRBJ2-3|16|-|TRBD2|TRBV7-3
TGTGCCAGCAACCAAGGGTCCGGGGGGGCCACAGATACGCAGTATTTT
CASNQGSGGATDTQYF
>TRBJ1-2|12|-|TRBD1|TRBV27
TGTGCCAGCGGCAGGGGGCGAGGTGGCTACACCTTC
CASGRGRGGYTF
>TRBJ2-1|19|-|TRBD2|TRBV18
TGTGCCAGCTCACCAGTGAGGGTAGCGGGGGAGAGCTCCTACAATGAGCAGTTCTTC
CASSPVRVAGESSYNEQFF
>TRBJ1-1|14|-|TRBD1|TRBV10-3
TGTGCCATCAGTGGACAGGGGATGAACACTGAAGCTTTCTTT
CAISGQGMNTEAFF
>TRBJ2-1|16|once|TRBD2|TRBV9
TGTGCCAGCAGCGCCTACACCGGGGGGACCTACAATGAGCAGTTCTTC
CASSAYTGGTYNEQFF
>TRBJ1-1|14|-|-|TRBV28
TGTGCCAGCAGGCCTCAGAGCGGGAATGCTGAAGCTTTCTTT
CASRPQSGNAEAFF
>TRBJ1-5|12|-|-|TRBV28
TGTGCCAGCAGCCAGGGAAGCCAGCCCCAGCATTTT
CASSQGSQPQHF
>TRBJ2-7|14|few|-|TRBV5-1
TGCGCCAGCAGCCTTGGGGGGGCAAGTTACGAGCAGTACTTC
CASSLGGASYEQYF
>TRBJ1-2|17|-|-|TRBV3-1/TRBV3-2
TGTGCCAGCAGCCAAGGAGGGACACGAGAAGCTAACTATGGCTACACCTTC
CASSQGGTREANYGYTF
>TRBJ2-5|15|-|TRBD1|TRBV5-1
TGCGCCAGCAGCTTGCCAGGGACAGGGAAAGAGACCCAGTACTTC
CASSLPGTGKETQYF
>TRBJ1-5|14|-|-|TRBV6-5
TGTGCCAGCACCAACTCGAGACTAAATCAGCCCCAGCATTTT
CASTNSRLNQPQHF
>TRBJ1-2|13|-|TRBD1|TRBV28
TGTGCCAGCAGTTCGACAGGGGGAAACGGCTACACCTTC
CASSSTGGNGYTF
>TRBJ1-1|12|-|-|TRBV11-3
TGTGCCAGCAGTAAACAGAACACTGAAGCTTTCTTT
CASSKQNTEAFF
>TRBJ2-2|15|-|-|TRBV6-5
TGTGCCAGCAGTTACAGAGGGGGGAACACCGGGGAGCTGTTTTTT
CASSYRGGNTGELFF
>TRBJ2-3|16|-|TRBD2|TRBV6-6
TGTGCCAGCAGCCTCCCGGGCGGGGGGGCAACAGATACGCAGTATTTT
CASSLPGGGATDTQYF
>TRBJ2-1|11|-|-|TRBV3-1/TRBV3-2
TGTGCCAGCAGCCAAAGCTATGAGCAGTTCTTC
CASSQSYEQFF